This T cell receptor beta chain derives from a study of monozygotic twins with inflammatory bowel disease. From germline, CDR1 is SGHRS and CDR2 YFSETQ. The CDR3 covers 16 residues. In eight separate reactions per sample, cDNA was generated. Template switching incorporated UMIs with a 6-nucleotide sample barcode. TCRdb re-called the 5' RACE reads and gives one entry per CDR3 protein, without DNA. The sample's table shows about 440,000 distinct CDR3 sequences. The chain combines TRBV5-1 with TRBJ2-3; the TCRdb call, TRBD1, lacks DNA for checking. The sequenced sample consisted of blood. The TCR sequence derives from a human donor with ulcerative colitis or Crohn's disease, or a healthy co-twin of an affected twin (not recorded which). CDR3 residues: CASSLRTGLYTDTQYF.